This TCR beta chain derives from a study of molecular identifiers for immune sequencing clone quantification. Overall study context: In replicates, RNA taken from around 20,000 or 100,000 naive CD8 cells was divided five ways, and four portions underwent sequencing.

This clonotype has ten or more counts. The V gene end was trimmed by 4 bases and the J gene end by 5 bases; junction bases not matched to a gene: 5. The germline CDR1 and CDR2 sequences are SGHDT and YYEEEE. This CDR3 has 15 residues. Listed TCR primers and previously described methods were used for bulk TCR libraries. TCRdb ran MiXCR on the PCR reads and lists one entry per CDR3 protein. The sample records under 800,000 distinct CDR3 sequences, about 25% being singletons. Investigators produced naive CD8 libraries from approximately 20,000 to 980,000 sorted cells, drawing on 10%, 30% or 50% RNA. Naive CD8 T cells were sorted as CD8+CD4-CCR7+CD45RA+.

The V gene is TRBV5-6, the J gene TRBJ2-7; 14 bases map to TRBD2. The receptor comes from a human donor in good health. Some libraries in this study had Jurkat cell RNA spiked in. Sequenced material: naive CD8+ T cells from blood, with Jurkat cell RNA spiked in. Subset of the sample: FACS-sorted CD8+CD4-CCR7+CD45RA+ naive T cells. The CDR3, as DNA: TGTGCCAGCAGCCCAGGGACTAGCGGGGGCCACGAGCAGTACTTC. The encoded protein is CASSPGTSGGHEQYF.